This TCR beta chain derives from a study of blood T cell repertoires in COVID-19. About the research overall: COVID-19 samples from acute and convalescent phases originated in the United States, Italy and Spain. PBMCs, B-cell-depleted T cells, or T cells were the source of the cDNA or gDNA that made up the material.

Original data processing: Reference gene primers were amplified, and this amplification served to estimate nucleated cell counts. The repertoire was sequenced with immunoSEQ multiplex PCR; TCRdb's copy has only in-frame clones and lacks some. V and J calls and clone size follow that table, whereas D and trimming were derived from the DNA. This table holds about 200,000 clones, around nine tenths found once. The CDR3 runs 17 residues. The V gene's germline CDR1 is SEHNR and CDR2 FQNEAQ (reference sequence). J was trimmed by 5 bases and V by 4 bases; bases with no gene match: 14. The clonotype originates from a man aged 45-65 years with acute or convalescent COVID-19. The chain recombines TRBV7-9 with TRBJ2-1; TRBD1 aligns across 7 bases. The sequencing sample was made of peripheral blood. In nucleotides, the CDR3 is TGTGCCAGCAGCTCCGTCGTCCTCGGGACAGCCCACAATGAGCAGTTCTTC. This translates into CASSSVVLGTAHNEQFF.